Presented here are 20 T cell receptor beta chains from one specimen sequenced in a study of cytomegalovirus exposure and HLA in healthy donors (dated by TCRdb to about 2017). The method was the immunoSEQ multiplex PCR assay. For the multiplex PCR, a mixture combining 60 forward primers for TCR Vbeta segments and 13 reverse primers for TCR Jbeta segments was used. In TCRdb, the immuneACCESS table is reduced to in-frame sequences with V and J assigned. These tables do not hold every clone; where another copy was compared, an unresolved V gene accounts for under half, and the others remain unexplained. The sample yields a few hundred thousand clones; 80% to 95% were counted once. The ten largest clones take up about 1.7% of the sample. Sequencing used PBMCs. The receptors here all came from a girl aged 2 to 10 in good health and CMV-seronegative.

The chain recombines TRBV14 with TRBJ2-3; the match to TRBD2 covers 8 bases. There are 17 residues in the CDR3. Germline loops: CDR1 SGHDN, CDR2 FVKESK. V shed 0 bases, J shed 2 bases, and the junction held 7 bases outside the gene matches. The CDR3 DNA reads as TGTGCCAGCAGCCAAGAAGGACTAGCCGTTATCACAGATACGCAGTATTTT. It codes for CASSQEGLAVITDTQYF. Drawing the rest from reference TRBV14 and TRBJ2-3, the complete variable domain is EAGVTQFPSHSVIEKGQTVTLRCDPISGHDNLYWYRRVMGKEIKFLLHFVKESKQDESGMPNNRFLAERTGGTYSTLKVQPAELEDSGVYFCASSQEGLAVITDTQYFGPGTRLTVL.

This rearrangement joins TRBV6-1 to TRBJ1-3; D gene ambiguous. CDR3 length: 12 amino acids. V was cut by 10 bases and J by 0 bases, with 7 bases left in between. Germline V lookup: CDR1 MNHNS, CDR2 SASEGT. The CDR3 loop reads CATASSGNTIYF. CDR3 nucleotides: TGTGCCACCGCGAGCTCTGGAAACACCATATATTTT.

The genes are TRBV5-6 and TRBJ2-4; tentative D call: TRBD1 (5 bases). Germline V CDR1 and CDR2: SGHDT, YYEEEE. There are 13 residues in the CDR3. Between the trimmed V and J ends, which lost 1 base and 8 bases, there was a span of 10 bases. The CDR3, as DNA: TGTGCCAGCAGCTTGCCAGGGTGGGACATTCAGTACTTC. Its protein is CASSLPGWDIQYF.

Notes on this clone: The same CDR3 arises from other DNA sequences in this sample as well. The gene calls are TRBV6-5 and TRBJ1-3; D is perhaps TRBD1 (5 bases). The V end lost 7 bases, the J end lost 2 bases, and 12 bases lay between the germline ends. In germline, CDR1 is MNHEY, CDR2 SVGAGI. This CDR3 region has 14 residues. The CDR3 DNA reads TGTGCCAGCACTGGGCAGGGCCCTGGAAACACCATATATTTT. Protein product: CASTGQGPGNTIYF.

This sequence joins TRBV7-2 and TRBJ1-1, with TRBD1 as a possible D gene (6 bases). CDR1 and CDR2 (germline): SGHTA, FQGNSA. The V end was cut by 3 bases, the J end by 1 base, with 15 bases between. The CDR3 sequence is 16 residues long. The CDR3, as DNA: TGTGCCAGCAGCTTTAATAGGGGGTTATGGAACACTGAAGCTTTCTTT. Translation: CASSFNRGLWNTEAFF.

This clone was seen more than once but under ten times. This sequence joins TRBV2 and TRBJ2-7; D call uncertain. Germline V gene sequence: CDR1 SNHLY, CDR2 FYNNEI. Trimming left V 7 bases short and J 1 base short, with 8 bases between. CDR3 length: 12 amino acids. CDR3 loop: CASNSLSYEQYF. CDR3 nucleotides: TGTGCCAGCAACAGTTTATCCTACGAGCAGTACTTC.

The V gene is TRBV6-1, the J gene TRBJ2-1, with a tentative D call TRBD1 (6 bases). Trimming removed 6 bases at V and 7 bases at J, with 16 bases between. The germline gives CDR1 MNHNS, CDR2 SASEGT. CDR3 length: 14 residues. The CDR3 sequence: CASSKLNRENEQFF. DNA for the CDR3: TGTGCCAGCAGCAAACTTAACAGGGAAAATGAGCAGTTCTTC.

The chain is built from TRBV7-9 and TRBJ2-6; the match to TRBD1 covers 7 bases. Germline V CDR1 and CDR2: SEHNR, FQNEAQ (reference sequence). The ends lost 5 bases at V and 0 bases at J; junction bases unmatched: 7. The CDR3 contains 17 residues. CDR3 amino acids: CASSRWDSSSGANVLTF. Written as DNA, the CDR3 is TGTGCCAGCAGCCGATGGGACAGTTCCTCTGGGGCCAACGTCCTGACTTTC.

The rearrangement uses TRBV5-1 and TRBJ2-6; unclear D gene. CDR1 and CDR2 from the germline V gene are SGHRS and YFSETQ. CDR3 length: 15 amino acids. The ends were cut back, 5 bases at V and 1 base at J, with 10 bases in the middle. The CDR3 is CASRSTDSGANVLTF. CDR3 coding DNA: TGCGCCAGCAGGAGCACAGATTCTGGGGCCAACGTCCTGACTTTC.

The chain has TRBV6-1 and TRBJ2-7, with 11 bases fitting TRBD2. The germline CDR1 and CDR2 sequences are MNHNS and SASEGT. The CDR3 is 16 amino acids. V trimming: 4 bases; J trimming: 5 bases; junction bases outside the gene matches: 10. The DNA for the CDR3 is TGTGCCAGCAGTGTTCGGCTAGCGGGGGGACTCAACGAGCAGTACTTC. Protein sequence: CASSVRLAGGLNEQYF.

The chain carries TRBV28 and TRBJ1-3, with no clear D. V was clipped by 6 bases and J by 8 bases, with 8 bases between them. The CDR3 extends over 11 amino acids. From germline, CDR1 is MDHEN and CDR2 SYDVKM. In DNA form, the CDR3 reads TGTGCCAGCAGACAGTTGGACACCATATATTTT. Translation gives CASRQLDTIYF.

This chain links TRBV27 with TRBJ2-1; 14 bases line up with TRBD2. The CDR3 has 16 residues. V was clipped by 5 bases and J by 5 bases; unmatched bases: 5. Per the germline V gene, CDR1 is MNHEY and CDR2 is SMNVEV (reference sequence). The CDR3 DNA sequence: TGTGCCAGCAGTCTCAGACTAGCGGGAGGGAACAATGAGCAGTTCTTC. Protein product: CASSLRLAGGNNEQFF.

This clone was seen once. The chain combines TRBV6-6 with TRBJ1-5; the D is unclear. Deletions cut 7 bases from V and 0 bases from J, with 7 bases between. From germline, CDR1 is MNHNY and CDR2 SVGAGI (reference sequence). The CDR3 totals 13 residues. CDR3 sequence (DNA): TGTGCCAGCAAGCCGAATAGCAATCAGCCCCAGCATTTT. Translating gives CASKPNSNQPQHF.

The chain is built from TRBV6-1 and TRBJ1-4, with no clear D. V was clipped by 2 bases and J by 7 bases, with 20 bases between them. The CDR3 consists of 17 residues. Germline CDR1 MNHNS, CDR2 SASEGT. The CDR3 reads CASSENWLGRRREKLFF. CDR3 nucleotide sequence: TGTGCCAGCAGTGAAAACTGGTTGGGTCGGAGGCGTGAAAAACTGTTTTTT.

For this clone: Within the sample, other DNA sequences also encode this same CDR3. The chain uses TRBV6-6 and TRBJ1-5; TRBD1 matches 7 bases. The trim removed 4 bases at V and 3 bases at J, leaving 3 bases unmatched. CDR1 and CDR2 from the germline V gene are MNHNY and SVGAGI (reference sequence). The CDR3 totals 14 residues. The CDR3 protein is CASSSQGSNQPQHF. CDR3 bases: TGTGCCAGCAGTTCACAGGGGTCCAATCAGCCCCAGCATTTT.

The J gene is TRBJ1-4, the V gene TRBV6-6, with D hard to call. The CDR3 contains 15 residues. Trimming shortened V by 5 bases and J by 4 bases, and 14 bases separated the two germline ends. Per germline, CDR1 MNHNY and CDR2 SVGAGI (reference sequence). In DNA form, the CDR3 reads TGTGCCAGCAGTACTGGATGGGAGGATAATGAAAAACTGTTTTTT. Its translation: CASSTGWEDNEKLFF.

This clone appeared a single time. CDR3 protein: CASSPQVGGDGYTF. The CDR3, as DNA: TGCGCCAGCAGCCCCCAGGTAGGAGGTGACGGCTACACCTTC. The chain joins TRBV5-1 to TRBJ1-2; D is uncertain. The V end lost 4 bases, the J end lost 8 bases, and 18 bases lay between the germline ends. Per the germline V gene, CDR1 is SGHRS and CDR2 is YFSETQ. The CDR3 totals 14 residues.

The chain joins TRBV5-4 to TRBJ2-1; 13 nucleotides agree with TRBD2. J was trimmed by 4 bases and V by 3 bases; bases with no gene match: 7. The V gene's germline CDR1 is SGHNT and CDR2 YYREEE (reference sequence). The CDR3 runs 17 residues. The CDR3 nucleotides are TGTGCCAGCAGCTGGGGACTAGCGGGATCGACATACAATGAGCAGTTCTTC. This encodes CASSWGLAGSTYNEQFF.

This clone occurred a few times. This sequence joins TRBV29-1 and TRBJ2-2; possible D gene TRBD1, 6 bases. The germline V gene encodes CDR1 SQVTM and CDR2 ANQGSEA. This CDR3 is built from 14 residues. The V and J ends lost 5 bases and 0 bases respectively, with 10 bases between them. The CDR3 DNA reads as TGCAGCGTTTCGGACAGAGCGAACACCGGGGAGCTGTTTTTT. Translated, it gives CSVSDRANTGELFF.

The chain joins TRBV18 to TRBJ2-1, with 7 positions matching TRBD1. In germline, CDR1 is KGHSH, CDR2 LQKENI. The V and J ends lost 3 bases and 0 bases, in that order; junction bases with no gene match: 2. The CDR3 covers 15 residues. CDR3 nucleotides: TGTGCCAGCTCACCCGGACAGGACTCCTACAATGAGCAGTTCTTC. Translated: CASSPGQDSYNEQFF.